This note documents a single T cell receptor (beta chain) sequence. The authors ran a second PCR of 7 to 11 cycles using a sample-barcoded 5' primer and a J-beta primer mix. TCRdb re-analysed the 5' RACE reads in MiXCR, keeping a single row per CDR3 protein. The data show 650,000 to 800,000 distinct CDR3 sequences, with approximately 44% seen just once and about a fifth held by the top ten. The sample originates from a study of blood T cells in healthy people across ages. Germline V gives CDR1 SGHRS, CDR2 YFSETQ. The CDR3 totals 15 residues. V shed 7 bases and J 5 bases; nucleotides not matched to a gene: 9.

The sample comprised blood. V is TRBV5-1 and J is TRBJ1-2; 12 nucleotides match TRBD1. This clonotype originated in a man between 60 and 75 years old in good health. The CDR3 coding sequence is TGCGCCAGCTTCGAGGGGACAGGGGGCGCGTATGGCTACACCTTC. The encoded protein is CASFEGTGGAYGYTF.